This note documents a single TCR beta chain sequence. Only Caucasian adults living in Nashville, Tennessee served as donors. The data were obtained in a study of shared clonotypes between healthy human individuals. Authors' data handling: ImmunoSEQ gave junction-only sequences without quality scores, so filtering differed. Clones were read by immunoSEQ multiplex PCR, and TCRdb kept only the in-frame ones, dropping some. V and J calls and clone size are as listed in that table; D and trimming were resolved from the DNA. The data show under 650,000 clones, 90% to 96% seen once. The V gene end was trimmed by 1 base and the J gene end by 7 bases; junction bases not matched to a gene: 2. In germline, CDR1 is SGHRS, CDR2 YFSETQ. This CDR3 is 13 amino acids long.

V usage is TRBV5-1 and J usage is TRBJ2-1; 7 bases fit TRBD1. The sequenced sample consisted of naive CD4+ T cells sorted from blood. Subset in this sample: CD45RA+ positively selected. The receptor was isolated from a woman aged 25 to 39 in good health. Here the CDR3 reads CASSLTGVNEQFF. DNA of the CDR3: TGCGCCAGCAGCTTGACAGGGGTGAATGAGCAGTTCTTC.